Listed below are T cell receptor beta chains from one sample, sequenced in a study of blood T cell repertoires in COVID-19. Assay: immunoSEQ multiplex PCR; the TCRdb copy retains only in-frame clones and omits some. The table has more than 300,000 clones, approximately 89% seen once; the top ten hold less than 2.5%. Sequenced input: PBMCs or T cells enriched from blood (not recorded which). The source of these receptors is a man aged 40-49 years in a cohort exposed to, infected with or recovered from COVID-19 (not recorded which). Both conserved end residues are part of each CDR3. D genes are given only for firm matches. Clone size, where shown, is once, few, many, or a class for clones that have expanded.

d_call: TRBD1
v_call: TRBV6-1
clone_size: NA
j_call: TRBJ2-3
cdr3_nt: TGTGCCAGCAGTGACGTCCCGGGACAGGGACCGGCAGATACGCAGTATTTT
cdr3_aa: CASSDVPGQGPADTQYF

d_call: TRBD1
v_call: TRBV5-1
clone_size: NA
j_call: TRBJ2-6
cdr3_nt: TGCGCCAGCAGCACTCCGGGACAGGGAACTGGGGCCAACGTCCTGACTTTC
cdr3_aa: CASSTPGQGTGANVLTF

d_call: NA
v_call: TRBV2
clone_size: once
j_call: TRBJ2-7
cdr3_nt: TGTGCCAGCACGCGCCGAGGGGGACATAGCTCCTACGAGCAGTACTTC
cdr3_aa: CASTRRGGHSSYEQYF

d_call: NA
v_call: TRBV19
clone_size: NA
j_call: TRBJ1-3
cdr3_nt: TGTGCCAGTAGTGTTATCGGACAGAGCTCTGGAAACACCATATATTTT
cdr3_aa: CASSVIGQSSGNTIYF

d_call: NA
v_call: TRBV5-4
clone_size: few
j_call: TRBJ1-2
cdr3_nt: TGTGCCAGCAGCGAAGACAGCTCTCCTAACTATGGCTACACCTTC
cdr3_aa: CASSEDSSPNYGYTF

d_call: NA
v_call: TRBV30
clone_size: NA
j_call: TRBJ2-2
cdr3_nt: TGTGCCTGGAATATTGTGGAGGCCGGGGAGCTGTTTTTT
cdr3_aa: CAWNIVEAGELFF

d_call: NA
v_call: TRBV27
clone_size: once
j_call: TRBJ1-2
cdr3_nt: TGTGCCAGCAGTCCCCGTGGAGGGGACTATGGCTACACCTTC
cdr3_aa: CASSPRGGDYGYTF

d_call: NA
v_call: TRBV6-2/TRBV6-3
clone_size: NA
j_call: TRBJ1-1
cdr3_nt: TGTGCCAGCAGTTACTCGGTGAGCACTGAAGCTTTCTTT
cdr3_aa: CASSYSVSTEAFF

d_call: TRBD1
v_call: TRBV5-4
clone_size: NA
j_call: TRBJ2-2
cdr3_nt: TGTGCCAGCAGCTACGACCCGACAGGGCCCAGCACCGGGGAGCTGTTTTTT
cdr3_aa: CASSYDPTGPSTGELFF

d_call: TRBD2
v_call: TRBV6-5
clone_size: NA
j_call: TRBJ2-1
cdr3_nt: TGTGCCAGCAGTTACACGAGCGGGAGTGATGGTGAGCAGTTCTTC
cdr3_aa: CASSYTSGSDGEQFF

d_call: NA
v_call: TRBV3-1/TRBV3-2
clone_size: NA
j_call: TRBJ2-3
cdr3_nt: TGTGCCAGCAGCCGTCGAGGGGATACGCAGTATTTT
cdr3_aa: CASSRRGDTQYF

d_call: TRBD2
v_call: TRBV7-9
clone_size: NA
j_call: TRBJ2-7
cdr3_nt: TGTGCCAGCAGCAGCGGGAGCGTCTCCTACGAGCAGTACTTC
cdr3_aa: CASSSGSVSYEQYF

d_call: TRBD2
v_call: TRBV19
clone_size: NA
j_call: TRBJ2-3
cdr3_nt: TGTGCCAGTAGTATATGGGGACTAGCGGGAGGGCCGGCGACAGATACGCAGTATTTT
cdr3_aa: CASSIWGLAGGPATDTQYF

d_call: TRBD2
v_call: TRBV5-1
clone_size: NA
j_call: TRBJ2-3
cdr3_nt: TGCGCCACCAGAGCGGGTTTAGCGGGAGTGGATACGCAGTATTTT
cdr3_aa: CATRAGLAGVDTQYF

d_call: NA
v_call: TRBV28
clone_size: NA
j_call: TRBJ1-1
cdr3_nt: TGTGCCAGCAGTCTCCGACAGATAAGGAGAACTGAAGCTTTCTTT
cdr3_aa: CASSLRQIRRTEAFF

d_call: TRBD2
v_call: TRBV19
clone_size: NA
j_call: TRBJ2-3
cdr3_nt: TGTGCCAGTAGGGTTAGCGGGACGACAGATACGCAGTATTTT
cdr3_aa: CASRVSGTTDTQYF

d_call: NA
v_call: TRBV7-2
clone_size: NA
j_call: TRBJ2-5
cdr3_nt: TGTGCCAGCAGCTGGACAAATGCGGAGACCCAGTACTTC
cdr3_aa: CASSWTNAETQYF